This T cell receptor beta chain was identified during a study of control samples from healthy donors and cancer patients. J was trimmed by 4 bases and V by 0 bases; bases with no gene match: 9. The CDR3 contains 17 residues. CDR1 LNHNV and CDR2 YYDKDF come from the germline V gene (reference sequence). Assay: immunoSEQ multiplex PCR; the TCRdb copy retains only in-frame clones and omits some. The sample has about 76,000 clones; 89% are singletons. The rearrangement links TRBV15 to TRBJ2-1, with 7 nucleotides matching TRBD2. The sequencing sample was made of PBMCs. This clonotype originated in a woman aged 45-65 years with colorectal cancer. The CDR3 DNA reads TGTGCCACCAGCAGAGATACTTGGGAGGGTTTATACAATGAGCAGTTCTTC. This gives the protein CATSRDTWEGLYNEQFF.